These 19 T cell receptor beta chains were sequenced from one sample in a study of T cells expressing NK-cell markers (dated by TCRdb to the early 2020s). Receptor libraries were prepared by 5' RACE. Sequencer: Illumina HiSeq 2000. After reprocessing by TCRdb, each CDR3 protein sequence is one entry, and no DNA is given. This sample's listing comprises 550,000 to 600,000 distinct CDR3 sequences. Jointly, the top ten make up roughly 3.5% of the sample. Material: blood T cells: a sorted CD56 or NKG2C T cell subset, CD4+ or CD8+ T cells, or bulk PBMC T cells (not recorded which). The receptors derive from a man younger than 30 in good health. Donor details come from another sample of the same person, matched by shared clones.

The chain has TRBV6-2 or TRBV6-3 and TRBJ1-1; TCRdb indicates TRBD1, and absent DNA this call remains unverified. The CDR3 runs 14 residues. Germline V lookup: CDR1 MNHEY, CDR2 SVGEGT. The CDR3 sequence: CASSSLLEGLEAFF.

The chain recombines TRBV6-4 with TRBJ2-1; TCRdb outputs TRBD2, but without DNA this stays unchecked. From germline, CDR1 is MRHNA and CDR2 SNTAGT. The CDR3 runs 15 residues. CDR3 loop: CASSAFPLADNEQFF.

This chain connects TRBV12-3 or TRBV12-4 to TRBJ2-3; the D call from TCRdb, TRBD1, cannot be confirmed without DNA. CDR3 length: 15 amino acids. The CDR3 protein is CASSTGGSSTDTQYF.

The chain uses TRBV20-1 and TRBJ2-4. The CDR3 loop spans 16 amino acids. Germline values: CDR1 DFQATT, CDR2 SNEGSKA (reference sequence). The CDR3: CSAIRPAGLAKNIQYF.

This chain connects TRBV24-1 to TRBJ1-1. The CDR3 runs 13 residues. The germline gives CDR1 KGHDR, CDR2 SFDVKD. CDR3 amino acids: CASQGWGNTEAFF.

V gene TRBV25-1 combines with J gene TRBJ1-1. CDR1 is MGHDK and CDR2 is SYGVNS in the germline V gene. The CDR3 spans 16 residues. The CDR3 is CASRAGERTAYDEAFF.

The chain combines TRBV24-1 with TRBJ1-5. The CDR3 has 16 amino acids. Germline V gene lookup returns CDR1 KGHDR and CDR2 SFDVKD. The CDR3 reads CATSDLPRRGNQPQHF.

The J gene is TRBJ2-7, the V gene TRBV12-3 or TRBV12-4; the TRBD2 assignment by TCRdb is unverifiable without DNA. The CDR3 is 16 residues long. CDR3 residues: CASSYQGLAKTYEQYF.

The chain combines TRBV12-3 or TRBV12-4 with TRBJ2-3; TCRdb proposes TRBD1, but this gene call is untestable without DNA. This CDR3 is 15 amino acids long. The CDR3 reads CASSSSGGAADTQYF.

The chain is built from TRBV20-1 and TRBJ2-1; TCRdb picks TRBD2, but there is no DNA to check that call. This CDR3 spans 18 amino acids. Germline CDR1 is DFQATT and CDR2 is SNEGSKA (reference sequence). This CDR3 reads CSARTSGRPQSSYNEQFF.

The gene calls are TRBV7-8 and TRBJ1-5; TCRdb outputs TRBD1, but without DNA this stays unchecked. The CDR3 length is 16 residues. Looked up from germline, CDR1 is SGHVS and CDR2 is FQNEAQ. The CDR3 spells CASSLSTGRGNQPQHF.

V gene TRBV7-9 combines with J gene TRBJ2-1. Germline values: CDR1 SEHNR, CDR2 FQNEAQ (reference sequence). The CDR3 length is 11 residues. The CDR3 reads CASSYQSGQFF.

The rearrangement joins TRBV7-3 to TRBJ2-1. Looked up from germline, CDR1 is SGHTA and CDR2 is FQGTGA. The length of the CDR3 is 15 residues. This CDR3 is CASSTTGGLRNEQFF.

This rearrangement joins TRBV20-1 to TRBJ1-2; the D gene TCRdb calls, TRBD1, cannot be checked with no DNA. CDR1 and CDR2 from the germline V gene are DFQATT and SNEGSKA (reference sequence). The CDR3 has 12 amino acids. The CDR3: CSAWDTDYGYTF.

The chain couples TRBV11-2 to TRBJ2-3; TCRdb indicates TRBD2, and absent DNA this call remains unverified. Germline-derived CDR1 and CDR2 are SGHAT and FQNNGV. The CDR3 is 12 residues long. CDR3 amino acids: CASTRSGGGQYF.

CDR3 region: CAIASPLPGDPDTQYF. This chain uses TRBV10-3 with TRBJ2-3; TCRdb gives TRBD2 as the D gene, but with no DNA this cannot be confirmed. The CDR3 length is 16 residues. The V gene's germline CDR1 is ENHRY and CDR2 SYGVKD.

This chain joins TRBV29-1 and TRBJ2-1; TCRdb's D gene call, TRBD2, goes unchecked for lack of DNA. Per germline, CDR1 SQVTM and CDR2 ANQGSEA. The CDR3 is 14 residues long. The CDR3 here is CSVGSAGGVDEQFF.

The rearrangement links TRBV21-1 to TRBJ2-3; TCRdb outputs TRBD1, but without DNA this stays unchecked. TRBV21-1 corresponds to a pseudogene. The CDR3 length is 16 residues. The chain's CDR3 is CASSSQEAGRTDTQYF.

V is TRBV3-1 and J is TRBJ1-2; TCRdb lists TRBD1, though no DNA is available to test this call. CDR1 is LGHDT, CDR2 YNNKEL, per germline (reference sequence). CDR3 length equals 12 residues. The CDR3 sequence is CASSQEGTGYTF.